Presented here are 5 T cell receptor beta chains from one specimen sequenced in a study of blood T cell repertoires in COVID-19. The assay was immunoSEQ multiplex PCR, and TCRdb's table has in-frame clones only and misses some. Counted here are under 150,000 clones, roughly 80% occurring once; the ten biggest clones make up about 1.4%. The sequencing sample was made of peripheral blood. The receptors derive from a man between 50 and 59 years old with acute or convalescent COVID-19.

V and J are TRBV4-2 and TRBJ2-1; the D gene is possibly TRBD2 (5 bases). V was cut by 1 base and J by 10 bases, with 8 bases left in between. CDR3 length equals 12 residues. Looked up from germline, CDR1 is LGHNA and CDR2 is YNFKEQ. The CDR3 DNA reads TGTGCCAGCAGCCAAGTGGAGCGGGAGCAGTTCTTC. As protein: CASSQVEREQFF.

Only a few counts were recorded for this clone. The chain combines TRBV9 with TRBJ1-1; a possible D gene is TRBD1 (5 bases). There are 15 residues in the CDR3. V lost 4 bases, J lost 0 bases, and 13 bases lay in between. In germline, CDR1 is SGDLS, CDR2 YYNGEE. The CDR3 nucleotides read TGTGCCAGCAGCCCCCAGGACAAAATGAACACTGAAGCTTTCTTT. It encodes CASSPQDKMNTEAFF.

The chain recombines TRBV9 with TRBJ2-3, with D possibly being TRBD1 (6 bases). The germline CDR1 and CDR2 sequences are SGDLS and YYNGEE. The V and J ends lost 3 bases and 6 bases respectively, with 14 bases between them. The CDR3 is 14 residues long. The CDR3 sequence is CASSALQGKDTQYF. The CDR3 nucleotides read TGTGCCAGCAGCGCGTTACAGGGAAAGGATACGCAGTATTTT.

On this clone: At the DNA level, this CDR3 is encoded by other sequences in the same sample as well. V and J are TRBV9 and TRBJ2-1; D ambiguous. This CDR3 spans 13 amino acids. From germline, CDR1 is SGDLS and CDR2 YYNGEE. Trimming cost V 0 bases and J 4 bases, with 5 bases left between them. In DNA, the CDR3 is TGTGCCAGCAGCGTAGCTTCTTACAATGAGCAGTTCTTC. It specifies CASSVASYNEQFF.

The V gene is TRBV5-6, the J gene TRBJ2-7; D is unclear. Trimming cost V 4 bases and J 2 bases, with 16 bases left between them. Germline V lookup: CDR1 SGHDT, CDR2 YYEEEE. This CDR3 has 15 residues. The CDR3 DNA sequence: TGTGCCAGCAGCCCCGGGTTCGACCGAGCCTACGAGCAGTACTTC. This encodes CASSPGFDRAYEQYF.